This T cell receptor (beta chain) was obtained from a study of blood T cell repertoires in COVID-19. Whole-study context: The origin of the acute and convalescent COVID-19 samples was the United States, Italy and Spain. In each case, the material was cDNA or gDNA derived from T cells, B-cell-depleted T cells, or PBMCs.

CDR3 length: 14 amino acids. V shed 4 bases and J shed 6 bases, with 13 bases lying between them. CDR1 LGHNA and CDR2 YSLEER come from the germline V gene. Ages ranged from about 18 to 89 years, with residence in around 24 US areas. Per the study methods: Amplified reference gene primers provided the basis for estimating nucleated cell counts. TCRdb's table, derived via immunoSEQ multiplex PCR, lists solely in-frame clones and lacks some. V and J calls and clone size follow that table, whereas D and trimming were derived from the DNA. The data contain a few hundred thousand clones, around nine tenths of them singletons.

Source material: PBMCs or T cells enriched from blood (not recorded which). This chain links TRBV4-3 with TRBJ2-1, with a weak D call TRBD1 (6 bases). This clonotype was sampled from a woman aged 45-65 years who had recovered from COVID-19. The CDR3 DNA reads as TGCGCCAGCAGCCGGATACAGGGTTCCAATGAGCAGTTCTTC. This encodes CASSRIQGSNEQFF.